The 14 T cell receptor beta chains presented below share a single source sample, sequenced in a study of identifying expanded T cells in peripheral blood. Profiling relied on immunoSEQ multiplex PCR, and the TCRdb table lists in-frame clones only, not all of them. Altogether 90,000 to 110,000 clones are present, about nine tenths being singletons, with the ten largest covering around 8.3%. The sequenced material came from blood. These receptors all come from a person between 18 and 75 years old in good health.

This chain connects TRBV28 to TRBJ1-2; perhaps TRBD1 as D (5 bases). Germline assignment: CDR1 MDHEN and CDR2 SYDVKM. Trimming took 3 bases from V and 2 from J, leaving 19 bases between them. This CDR3 spans 17 amino acids. The CDR3 coding sequence is TGTGCCAGCAGTTTGAGGGGCGTTAAGGGCAGCAACTATGGCTACACCTTC. It codes for CASSLRGVKGSNYGYTF.

The rearrangement joins TRBV28 to TRBJ1-3; 7 bases map to TRBD1. The CDR3 loop spans 15 amino acids. CDR1 and CDR2 (germline): MDHEN, SYDVKM. V shed 5 bases, J shed 3 bases, and the junction held 7 bases outside the gene matches. In nucleotides, the CDR3 is TGTGCCAGCAGTACCACCTCAGGGGGTGGAAACACCATATATTTT. Amino acid sequence: CASSTTSGGGNTIYF.

V usage is TRBV19 and J usage is TRBJ2-1; 10 positions match TRBD2. J gave up 8 bases and V 8 bases, and 6 bases lay outside the gene matches. CDR1 is LNHDA and CDR2 is SQIVND in the germline V gene (reference sequence). The CDR3 contains 13 residues. CDR3 sequence: CASGSGRPHEQFF. CDR3 nucleotide sequence: TGTGCCAGTGGTAGCGGGAGGCCCCATGAGCAGTTCTTC. Variable domain in full (rest from reference TRBV19 and TRBJ2-1): DGGITQSPKYLFRKEGQNVTLSCEQNLNHDAMYWYRQDPGQGLRLIYYSQIVNDFQKGDIAEGYSVSREKKESFPLTVTSAQKNPTAFYLCASGSGRPHEQFFGPGTRLTVL.

This clone showed up just a few times. This chain joins TRBV9 and TRBJ2-5; the D gene is possibly TRBD1 (6 bases). Per germline, CDR1 SGDLS and CDR2 YYNGEE. This CDR3 is 13 amino acids long. Trimming left V 4 bases short and J 1 base short, with 8 bases between. The CDR3 region is CASSQGSQETQYF. CDR3 nucleotide sequence: TGTGCCAGCAGCCAGGGGTCCCAAGAGACCCAGTACTTC.

This chain uses TRBV28 with TRBJ2-2; 7 bases line up with TRBD2. J lost 0 bases, V lost 3 bases, and 4 bases had no gene match. Germline values: CDR1 MDHEN, CDR2 SYDVKM. The CDR3 sequence is 16 residues long. CDR3 nucleotides: TGTGCCAGCAGTTTGGGAGGGACGTCGAACACCGGGGAGCTGTTTTTT. Translating it yields CASSLGGTSNTGELFF.

Only one count was recorded for this clone. This chain joins TRBV6-5 and TRBJ2-5; D might be TRBD1 or TRBD2, each matching 5 bases. V was clipped by 7 bases and J by 2 bases, with 17 bases between them. The CDR3 has 15 amino acids. The germline CDR1 and CDR2 sequences are MNHEY and SVGAGI. CDR3 in amino acids: CASISGPGRQETQYF. DNA for the CDR3: TGTGCCAGCATATCGGGTCCGGGACGACAAGAGACCCAGTACTTC.

The rearrangement links TRBV28 to TRBJ2-5; no clear D. The J call may be in error: the DNA end matches TRBJ2-7 better. There are 13 residues in the CDR3. Per germline, CDR1 MDHEN and CDR2 SYDVKM. In nucleotides, the CDR3 is TGTGCCAGCAGTTCGTTTAGGGACTACGAGCAGTACTTC. Its translation: CASSSFRDYEQYF.

The rearrangement joins TRBV5-5 to TRBJ2-1; D is undetermined. The CDR3 extends over 13 amino acids. V was clipped by 4 bases and J by 4 bases, with 9 bases between them. The germline V gene has CDR1 SGHKS and CDR2 YYEKEE (reference sequence). DNA for the CDR3: TGTGCCAGCAGCCCGGTGGTTTACAATGAGCAGTTCTTC. Translated: CASSPVVYNEQFF.

The chain combines TRBV10-3 with TRBJ2-1; maybe TRBD1 (5 bases). Trimming stripped 6 bases from V and 7 bases from J, with 16 bases between. Germline CDR1 is ENHRY and CDR2 is SYGVKD. The CDR3 loop spans 14 amino acids. CDR3 nucleotides: TGTGCCATCAGCCCGGCGCAGGGAAAGAATGAGCAGTTCTTC. This encodes CAISPAQGKNEQFF.

The chain has TRBV5-4 and TRBJ2-6; possible D gene TRBD1, 6 bases. Germline V gives CDR1 SGHNT, CDR2 YYREEE (reference sequence). Between the trimmed V and J ends, which lost 1 base and 0 bases, there was a span of 14 bases. The CDR3 has 18 amino acids. CDR3 protein: CASSLSQGPPSGANVLTF. The CDR3 DNA reads TGTGCCAGCAGCTTGTCTCAGGGGCCGCCCTCTGGGGCCAACGTCCTGACTTTC.

The J gene is TRBJ2-2, the V gene TRBV4-2, with TRBD2 matching 11 bases. The CDR3 totals 16 residues. Losses at the gene ends were 7 bases for V and 4 bases for J; bases not matched to a gene: 8. Germline-derived CDR1 and CDR2 are LGHNA and YNFKEQ. CDR3 sequence (DNA): TGTGCCAGCAATCCAACACTAGCGGGGGCCACCGGGGAGCTGTTTTTT. Its translation: CASNPTLAGATGELFF.

This sequence joins TRBV5-1 and TRBJ2-7; D gene unclear. Trimming removed 2 bases from V and 7 bases from J, with 13 bases in between. This CDR3 comprises 13 residues. CDR1 and CDR2 (germline): SGHRS, YFSETQ. The CDR3 DNA follows: TGCGCCAGCAGCTTAGGGCAGGCGAGGGAGCAGTACTTC. The encoded protein is CASSLGQAREQYF.

The V gene is TRBV9, the J gene TRBJ1-3; D may be TRBD1 (5 bases). The CDR3 has 17 residues. The ends were cut back, 3 bases at V and 6 bases at J, with 22 bases in the middle. In germline, CDR1 is SGDLS, CDR2 YYNGEE. The CDR3 DNA follows: TGTGCCAGCAGCGCCTCATGGATCCAGGGACTAACAAACACCATATATTTT. This sequence encodes CASSASWIQGLTNTIYF.

The chain has TRBV25-1 and TRBJ1-6, with TRBD1 matching over 8 bases. The germline CDR1 and CDR2 sequences are MGHDK and SYGVNS. This CDR3 spans 16 amino acids. V was pared by 3 bases and J by 7 bases, with 8 bases of the junction left unmatched. CDR3 region: CASSEGGTGLNSPLHF. CDR3 nucleotides: TGTGCCAGCAGTGAGGGTGGGACAGGCCTGAATTCACCCCTCCACTTT.